This paragraph reports one TCR beta chain. This entry belongs to a study of blood T cell repertoires in COVID-19. Across the study: Sites in the United States, Italy and Spain provided acute and convalescent COVID-19 samples. Nucleic acid was either cDNA or gDNA, and it came from T cells, B-cell-depleted T cells, or PBMCs.

Residents of about two dozen US areas, aged 18 to 89 years, made up the participants. Which cohort a participant joined came from the clinical history participants gave. The germline gives CDR1 SGHAT, CDR2 FQNNGV. V was pared by 8 bases and J by 6 bases, with 13 bases of the junction left unmatched. The CDR3 is 16 amino acids. Sequencing was performed with immunoSEQ multiplex PCR; in TCRdb, only in-frame clones are kept and a portion is missing. Among around 280,000 clones, around 91% were seen once, and the ten largest hold roughly 1.6%. Sample: PBMCs or T cells enriched from blood (not recorded which). The chain joins TRBV11-2 to TRBJ1-6, with 7 positions matching TRBD1. The receptor's source is a woman between 18 and 30 years old with acute COVID-19. This chain's CDR3 is CASRNPYRGSNSPLHF. The CDR3 DNA sequence: TGTGCCAGCCGGAATCCATACAGGGGTAGTAATTCACCCCTCCACTTT.